The present T cell receptor beta chain was sequenced within a study of Tregs in tolerant kidney transplant recipients. Overall study findings and caveats: The most relevant donor-specific Treg TCRbeta repertoire apparently came from expansion with activated donor B cells. Few patients were studied, so findings need validation in larger groups. Tolerant patients' donor-specific Tregs expanded beyond overall Tregs, suggesting antigen-driven growth.

Thawed PBMCs were rested overnight at 37°C with 200 to 250 IU/ml IL-2 before regulatory T cell sorting. On this clone itself: Its antigen is still unknown.

The CDR3 runs 17 residues. Germline V gene data show CDR1 as LNHDA and CDR2 as SQIVND (reference sequence). V lost 6 bases, J lost 0 bases, and 15 bases lay in between. The method was immunoSEQ multiplex PCR; TCRdb's version includes in-frame clones alone and lacks a portion of them. Seen here are around 66,000 clones, around 85% observed once, and the top ten hold about 2%. The source material was Tregs from blood, sampled before the transplant. This rearrangement joins TRBV19 to TRBJ1-6, with TRBD1 as a possible D gene (5 bases). The source is a human donor who received a combined kidney and bone marrow transplant. CDR3 loop: CASSKGPGGSYNSPLHF. In DNA form, the CDR3 reads TGTGCCAGTAGCAAAGGTCCCGGGGGCTCCTATAATTCACCCCTCCACTTT.